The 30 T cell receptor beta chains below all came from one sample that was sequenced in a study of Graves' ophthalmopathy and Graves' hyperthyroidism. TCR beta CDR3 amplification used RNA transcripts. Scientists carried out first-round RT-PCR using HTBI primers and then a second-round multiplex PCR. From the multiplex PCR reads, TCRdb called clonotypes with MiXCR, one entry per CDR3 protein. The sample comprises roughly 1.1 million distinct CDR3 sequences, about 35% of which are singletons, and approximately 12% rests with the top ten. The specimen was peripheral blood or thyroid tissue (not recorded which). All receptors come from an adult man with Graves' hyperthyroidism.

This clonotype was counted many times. The CDR3 region is CASSPPSGPEWYEAFF. CDR3 sequence (DNA): TGTGCCAGCAGCCCACCCTCGGGTCCGGAGTGGTATGAGGCTTTCTTT. The J gene is TRBJ1-1, the V gene TRBV7-9; D call uncertain. The CDR3 contains 16 residues. Germline CDR1 is SEHNR and CDR2 is FQNEAQ (reference sequence). V gave up 5 bases and J gave up 11 bases, with 27 bases separating them. The full variable domain, with the rest looked up from reference TRBV7-9 and TRBJ1-1, is DTGVSQNPRHKITKRGQNVTFRCDPISEHNRLYWYRQTLGQGPEFLTYFQNEAQLEKSRLLSDRFSAERPKGSFSTLEIQRTEQGDSAMYLCASSPPSGPEWYEAFFGQGTRLTVV.

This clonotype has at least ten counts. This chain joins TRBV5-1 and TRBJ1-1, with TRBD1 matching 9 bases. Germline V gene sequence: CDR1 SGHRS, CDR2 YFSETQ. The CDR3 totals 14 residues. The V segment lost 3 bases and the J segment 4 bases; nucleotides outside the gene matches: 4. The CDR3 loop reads CASSWGQGTTEAFF. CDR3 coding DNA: TGCGCCAGCAGCTGGGGACAGGGTACCACTGAAGCTTTCTTT.

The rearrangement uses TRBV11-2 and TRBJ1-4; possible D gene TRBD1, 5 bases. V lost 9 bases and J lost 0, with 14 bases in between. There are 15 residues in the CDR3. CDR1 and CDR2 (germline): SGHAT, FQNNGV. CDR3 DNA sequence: TGTGCCAGTCCTGGACAAAAAGCAACTAATGAAAAACTGTTTTTT. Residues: CASPGQKATNEKLFF. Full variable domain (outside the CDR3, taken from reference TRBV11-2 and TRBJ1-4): EAGVAQSPRYKIIEKRQSVAFWCNPISGHATLYWYQQILGQGPKLLIQFQNNGVVDDSQLPKDRFSAERLKGVDSTLKIQPAKLEDSAVYLCASPGQKATNEKLFFGSGTQLSVL.

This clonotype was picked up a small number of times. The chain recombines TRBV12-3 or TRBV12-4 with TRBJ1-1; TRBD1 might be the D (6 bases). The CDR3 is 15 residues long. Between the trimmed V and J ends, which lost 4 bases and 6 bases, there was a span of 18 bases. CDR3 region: CASSYGSGAKAEAFF. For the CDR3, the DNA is TGTGCCAGCAGTTACGGTTCAGGGGCGAAGGCTGAAGCTTTCTTT.

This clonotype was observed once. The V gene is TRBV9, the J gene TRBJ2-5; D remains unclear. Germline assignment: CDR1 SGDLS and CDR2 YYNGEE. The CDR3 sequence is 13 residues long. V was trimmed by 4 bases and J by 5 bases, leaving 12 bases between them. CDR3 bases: TGTGCCAGCAGCCCAGCCCCAAGTGAGACCCAGTACTTC. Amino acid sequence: CASSPAPSETQYF.

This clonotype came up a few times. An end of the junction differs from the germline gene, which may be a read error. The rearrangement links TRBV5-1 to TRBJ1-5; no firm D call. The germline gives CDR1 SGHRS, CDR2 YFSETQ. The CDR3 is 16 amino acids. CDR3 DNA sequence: TGTGCCAGCAGCGCCACCATCCGGGCGGCGGGTCAGCCCCAGCATTTT. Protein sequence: CASSATIRAAGQPQHF.

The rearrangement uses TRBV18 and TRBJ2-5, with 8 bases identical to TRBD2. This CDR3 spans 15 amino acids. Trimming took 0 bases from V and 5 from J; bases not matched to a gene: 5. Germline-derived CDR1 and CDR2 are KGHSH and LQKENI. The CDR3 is CASSPPRLARETQYF. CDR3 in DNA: TGTGCCAGCTCACCACCGAGACTAGCGAGGGAGACCCAGTACTTC.

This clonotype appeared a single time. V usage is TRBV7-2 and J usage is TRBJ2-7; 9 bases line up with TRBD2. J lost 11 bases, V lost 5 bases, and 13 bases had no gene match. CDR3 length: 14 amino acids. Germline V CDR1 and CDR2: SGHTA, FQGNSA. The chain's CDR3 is CASSPPPAGGRKYF. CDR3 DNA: TGTGCCAGCAGCCCCCCGCCAGCGGGGGGTCGTAAGTACTTC.

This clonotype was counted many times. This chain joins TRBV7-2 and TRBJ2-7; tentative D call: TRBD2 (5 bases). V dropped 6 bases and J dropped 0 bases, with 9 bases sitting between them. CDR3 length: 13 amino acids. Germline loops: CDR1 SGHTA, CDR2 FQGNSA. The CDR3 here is CASSQDFSYEQYF. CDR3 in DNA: TGTGCCAGCAGTCAGGACTTCTCCTACGAGCAGTACTTC.

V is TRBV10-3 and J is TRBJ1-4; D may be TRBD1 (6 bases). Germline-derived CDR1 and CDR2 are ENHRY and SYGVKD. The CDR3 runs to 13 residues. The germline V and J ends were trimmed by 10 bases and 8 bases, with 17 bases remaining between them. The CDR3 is CASSARGGEKLFF. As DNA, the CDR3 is TGTGCCAGCAGCGCCAGGGGAGGGGAAAAACTGTTTTTT.

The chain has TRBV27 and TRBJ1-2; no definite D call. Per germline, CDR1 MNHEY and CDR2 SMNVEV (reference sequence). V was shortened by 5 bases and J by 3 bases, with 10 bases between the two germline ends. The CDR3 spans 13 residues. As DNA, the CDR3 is TGTGCCAGCAGTCCGAACTTACACTATGGCTACACCTTC. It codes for CASSPNLHYGYTF.

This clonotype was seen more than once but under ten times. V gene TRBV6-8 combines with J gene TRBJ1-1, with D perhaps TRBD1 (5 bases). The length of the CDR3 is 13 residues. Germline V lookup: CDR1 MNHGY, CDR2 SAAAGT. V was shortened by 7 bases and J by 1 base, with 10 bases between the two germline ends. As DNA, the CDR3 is TGTGCCAGCAACGAGGGACCGAACACTGAAGCTTTCTTT. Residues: CASNEGPNTEAFF.

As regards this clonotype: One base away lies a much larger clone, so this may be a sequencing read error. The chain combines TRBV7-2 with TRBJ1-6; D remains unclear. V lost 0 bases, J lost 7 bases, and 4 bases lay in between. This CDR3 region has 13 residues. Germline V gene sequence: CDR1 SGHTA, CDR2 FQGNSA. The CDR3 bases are TGTGCCAGCAGCTTAGCCAGGAATTCACCCCTCCACTTT. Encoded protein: CASSLARNSPLHF.

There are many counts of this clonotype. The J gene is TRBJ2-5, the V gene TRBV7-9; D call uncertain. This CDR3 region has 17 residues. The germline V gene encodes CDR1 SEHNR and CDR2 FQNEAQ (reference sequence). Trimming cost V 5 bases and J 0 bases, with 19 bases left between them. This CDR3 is CASSPGGRHSYQETQYF. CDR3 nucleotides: TGTGCCAGCAGCCCCGGTGGAAGGCACTCTTACCAAGAGACCCAGTACTTC.

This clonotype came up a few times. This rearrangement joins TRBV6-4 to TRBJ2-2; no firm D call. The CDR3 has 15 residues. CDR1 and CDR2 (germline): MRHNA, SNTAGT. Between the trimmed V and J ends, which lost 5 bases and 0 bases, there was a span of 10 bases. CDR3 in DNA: TGTGCCAGCAGTAACGAAAGAGCGAACACCGGGGAGCTGTTTTTT. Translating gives CASSNERANTGELFF.

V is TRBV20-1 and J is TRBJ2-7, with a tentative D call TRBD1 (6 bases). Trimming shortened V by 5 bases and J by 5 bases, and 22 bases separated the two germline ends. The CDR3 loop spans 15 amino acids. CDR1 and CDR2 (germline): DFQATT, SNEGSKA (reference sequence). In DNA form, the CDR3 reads TGCAGTGCTCCTACAAGGGGGAAGGGGATTAACGAGCAGTACTTC. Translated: CSAPTRGKGINEQYF.

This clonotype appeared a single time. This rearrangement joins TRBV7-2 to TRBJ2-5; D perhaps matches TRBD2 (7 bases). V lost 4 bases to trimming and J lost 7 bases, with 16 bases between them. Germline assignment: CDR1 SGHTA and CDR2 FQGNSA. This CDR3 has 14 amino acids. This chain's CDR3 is CASSSKGGLGTQYF. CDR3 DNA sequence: TGTGCCAGCAGCTCCAAGGGGGGGCTCGGGACCCAGTACTTC.

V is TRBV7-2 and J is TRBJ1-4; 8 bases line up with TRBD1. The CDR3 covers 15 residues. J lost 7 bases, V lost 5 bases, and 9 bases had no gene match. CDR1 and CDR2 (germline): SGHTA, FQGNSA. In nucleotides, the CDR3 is TGTGCCAGCAGCCCGGGGACAGGCACGAGTGAAAAACTGTTTTTT. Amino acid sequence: CASSPGTGTSEKLFF.

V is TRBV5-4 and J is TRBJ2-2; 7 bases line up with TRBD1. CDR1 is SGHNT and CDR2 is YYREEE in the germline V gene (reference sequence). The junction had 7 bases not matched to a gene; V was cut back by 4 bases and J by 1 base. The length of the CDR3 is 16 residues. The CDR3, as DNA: TGTGCCAGCAGCCCTCGGACAGGACAGAACACCGGGGAGCTGTTTTTT. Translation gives CASSPRTGQNTGELFF.

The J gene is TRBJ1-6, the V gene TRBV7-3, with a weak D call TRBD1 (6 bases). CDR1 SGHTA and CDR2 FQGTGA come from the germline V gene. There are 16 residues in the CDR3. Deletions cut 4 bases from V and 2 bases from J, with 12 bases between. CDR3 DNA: TGTGCCAGCAGCTCAAGACAGGTTACCTATAATTCACCCCTCCACTTT. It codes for CASSSRQVTYNSPLHF.

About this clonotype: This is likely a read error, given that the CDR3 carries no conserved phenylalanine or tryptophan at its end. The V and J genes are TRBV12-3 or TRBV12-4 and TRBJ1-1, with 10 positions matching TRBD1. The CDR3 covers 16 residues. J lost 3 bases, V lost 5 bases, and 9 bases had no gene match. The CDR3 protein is CASSRGQGLRDTEAFL. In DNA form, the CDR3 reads TGTGCCAGCAGTCGGGGACAGGGGCTACGGGACACTGAAGCTTTCCTT.

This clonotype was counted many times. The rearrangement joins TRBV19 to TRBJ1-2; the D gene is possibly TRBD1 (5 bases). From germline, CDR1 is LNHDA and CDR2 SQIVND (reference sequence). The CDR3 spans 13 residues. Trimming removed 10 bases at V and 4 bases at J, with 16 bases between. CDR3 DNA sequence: TGTGCCACAAGGGGACCGCCCGGCTATGGCTACACCTTC. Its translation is CATRGPPGYGYTF.

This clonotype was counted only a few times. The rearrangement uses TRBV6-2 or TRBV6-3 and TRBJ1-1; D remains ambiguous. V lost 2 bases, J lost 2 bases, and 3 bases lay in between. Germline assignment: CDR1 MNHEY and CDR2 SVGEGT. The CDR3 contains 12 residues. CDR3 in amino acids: CASSYDNTEAFF. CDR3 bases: TGTGCCAGCAGTTACGATAACACTGAAGCTTTCTTT.

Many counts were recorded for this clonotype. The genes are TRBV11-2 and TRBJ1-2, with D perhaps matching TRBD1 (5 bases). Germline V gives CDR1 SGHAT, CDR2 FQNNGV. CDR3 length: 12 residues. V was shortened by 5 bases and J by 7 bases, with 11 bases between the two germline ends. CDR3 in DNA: TGTGCCAGCAGCCTCAGGGTCCTTGGCTACACCTTC. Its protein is CASSLRVLGYTF.

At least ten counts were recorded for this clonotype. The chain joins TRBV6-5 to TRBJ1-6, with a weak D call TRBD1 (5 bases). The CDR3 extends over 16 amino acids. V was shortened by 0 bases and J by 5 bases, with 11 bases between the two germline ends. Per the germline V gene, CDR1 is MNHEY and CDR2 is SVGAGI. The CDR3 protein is CASSYSNMDNNSPLHF. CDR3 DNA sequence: TGTGCCAGCAGTTACTCGAATATGGACAATAATTCACCCCTCCACTTT.

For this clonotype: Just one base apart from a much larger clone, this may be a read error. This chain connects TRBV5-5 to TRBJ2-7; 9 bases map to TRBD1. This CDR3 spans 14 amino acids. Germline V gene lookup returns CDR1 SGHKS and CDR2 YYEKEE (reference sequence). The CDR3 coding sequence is TGTGCCAGCAGCTGGGGACAGGGCTCCTACGGGCAGTACTTC. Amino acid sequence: CASSWGQGSYGQYF.

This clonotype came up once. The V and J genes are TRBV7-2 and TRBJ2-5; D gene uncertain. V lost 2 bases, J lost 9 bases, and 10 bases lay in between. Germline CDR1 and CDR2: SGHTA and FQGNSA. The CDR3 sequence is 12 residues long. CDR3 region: CASSLPNQPQYF. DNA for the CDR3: TGTGCCAGCAGCTTACCAAATCAGCCCCAGTACTTC.

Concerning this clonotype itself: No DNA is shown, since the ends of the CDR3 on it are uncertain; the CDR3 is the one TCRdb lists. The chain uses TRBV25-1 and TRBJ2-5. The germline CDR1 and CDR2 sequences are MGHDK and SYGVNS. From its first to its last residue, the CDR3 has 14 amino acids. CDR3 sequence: CACSARASWETQYF.

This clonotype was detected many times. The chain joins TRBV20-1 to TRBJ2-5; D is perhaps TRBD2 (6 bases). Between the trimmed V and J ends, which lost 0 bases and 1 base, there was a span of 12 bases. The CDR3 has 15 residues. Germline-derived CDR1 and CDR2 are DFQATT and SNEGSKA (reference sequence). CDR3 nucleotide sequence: TGCAGTGCTAGAGACCCTCGGGACTCCCAAGAGACCCAGTACTTC. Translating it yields CSARDPRDSQETQYF.

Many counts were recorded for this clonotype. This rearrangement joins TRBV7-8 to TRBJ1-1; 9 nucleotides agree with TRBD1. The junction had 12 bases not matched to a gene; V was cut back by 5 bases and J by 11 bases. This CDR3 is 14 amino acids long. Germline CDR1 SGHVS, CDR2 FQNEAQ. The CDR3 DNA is TGTGCCAGCAGCGTCGCCGGGACAGGGAACAAGGCTTTCTTT. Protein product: CASSVAGTGNKAFF.